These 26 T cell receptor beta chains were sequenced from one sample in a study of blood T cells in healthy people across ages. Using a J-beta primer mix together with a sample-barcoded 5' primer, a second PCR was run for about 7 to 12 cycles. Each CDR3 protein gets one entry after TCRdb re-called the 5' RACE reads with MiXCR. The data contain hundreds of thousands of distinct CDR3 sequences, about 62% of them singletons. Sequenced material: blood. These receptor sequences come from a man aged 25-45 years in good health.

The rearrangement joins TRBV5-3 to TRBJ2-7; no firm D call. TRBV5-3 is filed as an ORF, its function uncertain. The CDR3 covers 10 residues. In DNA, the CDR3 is TGTGCAGGGCATTTGGACGAGCAGTACTTC. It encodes CAGHLDEQYF.

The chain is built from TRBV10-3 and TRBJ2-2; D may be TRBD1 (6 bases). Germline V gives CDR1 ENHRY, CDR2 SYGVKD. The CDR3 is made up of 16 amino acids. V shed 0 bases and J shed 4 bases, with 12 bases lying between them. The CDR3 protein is CAISESQGMGTGELFF. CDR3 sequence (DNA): TGTGCCATCAGTGAGTCGCAGGGGATGGGCACCGGGGAGCTGTTTTTT.

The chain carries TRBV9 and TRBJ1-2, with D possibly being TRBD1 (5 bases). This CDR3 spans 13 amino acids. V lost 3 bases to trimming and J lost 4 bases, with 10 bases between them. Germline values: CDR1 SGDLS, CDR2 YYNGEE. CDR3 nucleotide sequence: TGTGCCAGCAGCGAACGACAGAGCTATGGCTACACCTTC. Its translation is CASSERQSYGYTF.

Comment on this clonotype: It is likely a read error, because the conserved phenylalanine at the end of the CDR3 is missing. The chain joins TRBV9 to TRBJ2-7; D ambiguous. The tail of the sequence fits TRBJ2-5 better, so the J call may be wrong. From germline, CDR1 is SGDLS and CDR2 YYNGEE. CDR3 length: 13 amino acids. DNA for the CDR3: TGTGCCAGCAGCGTAGCCCCAACAGAGACCCAGTACTTA. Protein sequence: CASSVAPTETQYL.

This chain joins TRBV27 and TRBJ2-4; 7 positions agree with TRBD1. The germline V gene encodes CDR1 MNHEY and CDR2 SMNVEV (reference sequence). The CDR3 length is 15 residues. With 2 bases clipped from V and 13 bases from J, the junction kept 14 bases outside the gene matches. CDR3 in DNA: TGTGCCAGCAGTTTACGGACAGGCAACCGCTTAGGGCAGTACTTC. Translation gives CASSLRTGNRLGQYF.

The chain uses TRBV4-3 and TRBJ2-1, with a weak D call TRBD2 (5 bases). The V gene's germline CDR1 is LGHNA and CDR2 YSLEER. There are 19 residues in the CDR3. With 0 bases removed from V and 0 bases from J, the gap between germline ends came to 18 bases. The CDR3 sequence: CASSQDLLAGMSSYNEQFF. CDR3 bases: TGCGCCAGCAGCCAAGATTTACTCGCCGGGATGAGCTCCTACAATGAGCAGTTCTTC.

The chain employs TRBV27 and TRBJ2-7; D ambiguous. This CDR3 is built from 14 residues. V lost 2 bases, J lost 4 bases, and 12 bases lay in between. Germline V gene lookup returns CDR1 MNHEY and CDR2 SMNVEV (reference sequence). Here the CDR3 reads CASSLKFGAYEQYF. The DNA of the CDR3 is TGTGCCAGCAGTTTAAAGTTCGGCGCGTACGAGCAGTACTTC.

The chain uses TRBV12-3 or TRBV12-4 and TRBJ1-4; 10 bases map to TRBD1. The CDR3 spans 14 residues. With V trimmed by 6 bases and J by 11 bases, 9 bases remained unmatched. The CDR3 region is CASSSGQGVWKLFF. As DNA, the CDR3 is TGTGCCAGCAGCTCCGGACAGGGGGTGTGGAAACTGTTTTTT.

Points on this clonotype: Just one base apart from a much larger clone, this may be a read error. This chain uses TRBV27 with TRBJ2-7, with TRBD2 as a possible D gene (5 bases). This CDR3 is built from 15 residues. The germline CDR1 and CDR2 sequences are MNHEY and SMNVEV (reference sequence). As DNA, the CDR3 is TGTGCCAGCAGTGTATCGGAGGTGGGGTCCGGCGAGCAGTACTTC. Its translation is CASSVSEVGSGEQYF.

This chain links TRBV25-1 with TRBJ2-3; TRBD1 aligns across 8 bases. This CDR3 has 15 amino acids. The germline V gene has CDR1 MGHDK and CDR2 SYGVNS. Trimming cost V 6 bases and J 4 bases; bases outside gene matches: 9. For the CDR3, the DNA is TGTGCCAGCAGCTTCGGACAGGGAATCCCAGATACGCAGTATTTT. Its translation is CASSFGQGIPDTQYF.

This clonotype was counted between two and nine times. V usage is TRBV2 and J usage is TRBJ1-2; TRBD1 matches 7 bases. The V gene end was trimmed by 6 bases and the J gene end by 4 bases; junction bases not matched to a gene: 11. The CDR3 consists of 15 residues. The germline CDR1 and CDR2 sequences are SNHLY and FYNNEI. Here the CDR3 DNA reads TGTGCCAGCAGGAGGGAGACAGGGTGGGCCTATGGCTACACCTTC. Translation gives CASRRETGWAYGYTF.

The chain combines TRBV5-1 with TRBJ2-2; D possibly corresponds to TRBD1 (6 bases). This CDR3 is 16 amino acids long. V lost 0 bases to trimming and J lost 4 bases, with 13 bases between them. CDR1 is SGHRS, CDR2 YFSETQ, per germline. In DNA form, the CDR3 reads TGCGCCAGCAGCTTGGAAGGGACACTAGGCACCGGGGAGCTGTTTTTT. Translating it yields CASSLEGTLGTGELFF.

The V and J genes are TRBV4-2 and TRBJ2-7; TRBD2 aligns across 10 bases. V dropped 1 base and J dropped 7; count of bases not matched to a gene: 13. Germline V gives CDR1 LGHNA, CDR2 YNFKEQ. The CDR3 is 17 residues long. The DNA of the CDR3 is TGTGCCAGCAGCCAAGTCGGGACTAGCGCAACCTACAATGAGCAGTACTTC. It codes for CASSQVGTSATYNEQYF.

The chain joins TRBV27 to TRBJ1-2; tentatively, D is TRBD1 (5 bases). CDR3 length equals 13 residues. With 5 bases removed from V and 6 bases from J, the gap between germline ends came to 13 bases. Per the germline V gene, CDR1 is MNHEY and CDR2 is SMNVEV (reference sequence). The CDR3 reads CASSARVSDGYTF. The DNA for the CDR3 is TGTGCCAGCAGTGCCAGGGTTAGCGATGGCTACACCTTC.

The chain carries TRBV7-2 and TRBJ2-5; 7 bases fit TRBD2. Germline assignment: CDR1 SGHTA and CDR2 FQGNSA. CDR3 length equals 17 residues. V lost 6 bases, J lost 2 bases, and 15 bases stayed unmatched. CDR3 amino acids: CASRLLGTGGYQETQYF. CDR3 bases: TGTGCCAGCAGACTGCTAGGAACGGGGGGATATCAAGAGACCCAGTACTTC.

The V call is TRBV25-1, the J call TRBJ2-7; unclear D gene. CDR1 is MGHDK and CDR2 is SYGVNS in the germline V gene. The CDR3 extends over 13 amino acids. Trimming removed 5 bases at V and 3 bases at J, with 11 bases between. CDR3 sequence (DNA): TGTGCCAGCAGTCTGACACCAAACTACGAGCAGTACTTC. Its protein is CASSLTPNYEQYF.

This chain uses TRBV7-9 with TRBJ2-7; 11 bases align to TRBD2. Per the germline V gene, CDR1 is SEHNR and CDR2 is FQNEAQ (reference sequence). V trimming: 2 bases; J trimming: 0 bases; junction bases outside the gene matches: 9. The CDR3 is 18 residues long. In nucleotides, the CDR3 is TGTGCCAGCAGCTTATCAATCGGGACTAGCGGCGACTCCTACGAGCAGTACTTC. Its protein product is CASSLSIGTSGDSYEQYF. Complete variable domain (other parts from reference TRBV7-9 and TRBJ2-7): DTGVSQNPRHKITKRGQNVTFRCDPISEHNRLYWYRQTLGQGPEFLTYFQNEAQLEKSRLLSDRFSAERPKGSFSTLEIQRTEQGDSAMYLCASSLSIGTSGDSYEQYFGPGTRLTVT.

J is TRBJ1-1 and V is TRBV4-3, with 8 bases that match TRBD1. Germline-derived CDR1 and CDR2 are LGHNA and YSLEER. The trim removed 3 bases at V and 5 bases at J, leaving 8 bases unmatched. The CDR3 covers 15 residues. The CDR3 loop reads CASSHRRTGPTEAFF. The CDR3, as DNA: TGCGCCAGCAGCCATAGACGGACAGGGCCGACTGAAGCTTTCTTT.

This CDR3 is CASTTAGVAKNIQYF. CDR3 coding DNA: TGTGCCAGCACGACCGCCGGGGTTGCCAAAAACATTCAGTACTTC. The chain couples TRBV28 to TRBJ2-4, with D possibly being TRBD2 (5 bases). Trimming left V 7 bases short and J 1 base short, with 14 bases between. This CDR3 contains 15 residues. Germline CDR1 reads MDHEN; CDR2 reads SYDVKM.

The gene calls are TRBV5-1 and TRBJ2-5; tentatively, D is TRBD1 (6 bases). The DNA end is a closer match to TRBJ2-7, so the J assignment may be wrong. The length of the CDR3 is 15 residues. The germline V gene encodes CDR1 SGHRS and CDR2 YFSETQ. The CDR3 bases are TGCGCCAGCAGCACGAATGCAGGGGCCGTCTACGAGCAGTACTTC. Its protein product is CASSTNAGAVYEQYF.

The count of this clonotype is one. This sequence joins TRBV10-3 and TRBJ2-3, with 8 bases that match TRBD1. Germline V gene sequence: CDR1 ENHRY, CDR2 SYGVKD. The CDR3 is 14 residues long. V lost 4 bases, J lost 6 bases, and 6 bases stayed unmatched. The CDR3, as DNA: TGTGCCATCAGTGGGACAGGGCTCCTGGATACGCAGTATTTT. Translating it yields CAISGTGLLDTQYF.

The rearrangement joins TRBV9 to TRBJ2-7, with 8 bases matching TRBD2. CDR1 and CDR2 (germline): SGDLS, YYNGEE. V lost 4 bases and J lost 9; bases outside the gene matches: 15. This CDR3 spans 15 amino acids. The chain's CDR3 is CASSPPGLGQYGQYF. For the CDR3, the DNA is TGTGCCAGCAGCCCGCCGGGACTAGGTCAATATGGGCAGTACTTC.

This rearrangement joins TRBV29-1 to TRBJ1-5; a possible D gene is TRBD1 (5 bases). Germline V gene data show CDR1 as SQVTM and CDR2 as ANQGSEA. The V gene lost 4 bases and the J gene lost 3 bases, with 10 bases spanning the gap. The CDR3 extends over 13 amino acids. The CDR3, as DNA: TGCAGCGTTGGGGAGGGGATCAATCAGCCCCAGCATTTT. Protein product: CSVGEGINQPQHF. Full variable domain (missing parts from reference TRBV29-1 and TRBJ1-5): SAVISQKPSRDICQRGTSLTIQCQVDSQVTMMFWYRQQPGQSLTLIATANQGSEATYESGFVIDKFPISRPNLTFSTLTVSNMSPEDSSIYLCSVGEGINQPQHFGDGTRLSIL.

This chain's CDR3 is CAISDPQGITYEQYF. Written as DNA, the CDR3 is TGTGCCATCAGTGACCCCCAGGGGATCACCTACGAGCAGTACTTC. This chain joins TRBV10-3 and TRBJ2-7, with a possible D match to TRBD1 (6 bases). Trimming shortened V by 3 bases and J by 2 bases, and 14 bases separated the two germline ends. The CDR3 has 15 amino acids. Per germline, CDR1 ENHRY and CDR2 SYGVKD.

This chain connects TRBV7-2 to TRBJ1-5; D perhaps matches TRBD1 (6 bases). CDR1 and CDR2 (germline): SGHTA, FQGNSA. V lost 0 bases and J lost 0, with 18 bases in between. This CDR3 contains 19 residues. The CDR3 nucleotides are TGTGCCAGCAGCTTAGCCCGGGACACGAGTGTTTATAGCAATCAGCCCCAGCATTTT. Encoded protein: CASSLARDTSVYSNQPQHF.

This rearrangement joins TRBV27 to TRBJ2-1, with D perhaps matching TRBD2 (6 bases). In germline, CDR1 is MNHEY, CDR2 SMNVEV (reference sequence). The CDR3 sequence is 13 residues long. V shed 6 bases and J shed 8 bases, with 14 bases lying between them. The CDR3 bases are TGTGCCAGCAGAATGAGAGGGGAGGATGAGCAGTTCTTC. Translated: CASRMRGEDEQFF.